Below, 8 T cell receptor beta chains from the same sample are listed, as sequenced in a study of T cells in Graves' hyperthyroidism and ophthalmopathy. Regions amplified from RNA transcripts were the TCR beta CDR3 regions. Carried out on the TCR CDR3, a first-round RT-PCR used the HTBI primer set. TCRdb itself ran the multiplex PCR reads through MiXCR, one entry per CDR3 protein. The sample shows over 500,000 distinct CDR3 sequences, roughly 18% of them seen only once. Specimen: blood. These receptors were collected from a woman under 30 with Graves' ophthalmopathy.

This clonotype was seen many times. One junction end disagrees with the germline gene, perhaps due to a read error. The V and J genes are TRBV2 and TRBJ1-1; no clear D gene. CDR3 length: 16 residues. Germline values: CDR1 SNHLY, CDR2 FYNNEI. CDR3 nucleotide sequence: TGTGCCGGCAGCCCCGGTATGGCAGCTCAGAACACTGAAGCTTTCTTT. Translating it yields CAGSPGMAAQNTEAFF.

This clonotype was observed at least ten times. This chain joins TRBV5-6 and TRBJ1-1, with a weak D call TRBD1 (6 bases). Trimming took off 6 bases at V and 4 bases at J, with 19 bases between the two ends. The germline V gene encodes CDR1 SGHDT and CDR2 YYEEEE. The CDR3 has 15 amino acids. Here the CDR3 reads CASTFTSTGPTEAFF. The CDR3 nucleotides are TGTGCCAGCACCTTCACATCAACAGGGCCCACTGAAGCTTTCTTT. The entire variable domain, with the rest obtained from reference TRBV5-6 and TRBJ1-1, is as follows: DAGVTQSPTHLIKTRGQQVTLRCSPKSGHDTVSWYQQALGQGPQFIFQYYEEEERQRGNFPDRFSGHQFPNYSSELNVNALLLGDSALYLCASTFTSTGPTEAFFGQGTRLTVV.

This clonotype was counted at least ten times. V is TRBV2 and J is TRBJ1-2; no definite D call. V lost 8 bases to trimming and J lost 4 bases, with 11 bases between them. The germline V gene has CDR1 SNHLY and CDR2 FYNNEI. The CDR3 spans 12 residues. The DNA for the CDR3 is TGTGCCAGCGTTTTGGACGGCTATGGCTACACCTTC. Protein sequence: CASVLDGYGYTF.

The genes are TRBV6-1 and TRBJ2-2, with 8 bases aligning to TRBD1. V gave up 6 bases and J gave up 4 bases; unmatched junction bases: 7. The CDR3 loop spans 15 amino acids. CDR1 is MNHNS, CDR2 SASEGT, per germline. CDR3 nucleotides: TGTGCCAGCAGCAGGGGGCTTACCTCCACCGGGGAGCTGTTTTTT. Translated, it gives CASSRGLTSTGELFF.

This clonotype was seen repeatedly, ten times or more. The V gene is TRBV9, the J gene TRBJ2-5; D not resolved. Per germline, CDR1 SGDLS and CDR2 YYNGEE. The V and J ends lost 0 bases and 5 bases respectively, with 2 bases between them. The CDR3 runs to 11 residues. CDR3 loop: CASSVAETQYF. The DNA of the CDR3 is TGTGCCAGCAGCGTAGCTGAGACCCAGTACTTC.

The chain links TRBV6-1 to TRBJ1-3; tentative D call: TRBD1 (5 bases). The CDR3 runs to 17 residues. The V gene lost 0 bases and the J gene lost 7 bases, with 19 bases spanning the gap. Germline CDR1 reads MNHNS; CDR2 reads SASEGT. The CDR3 DNA reads TGTGCCAGCAGTGAAGCCCCATTCGGGGGGATAAGTAACACCATATATTTT. Amino acids: CASSEAPFGGISNTIYF.

Note on this clonotype: Since a much larger clone is just one base distant, this may be a read error. The CDR3: CASSLAKGRPYSDKQYF. As DNA, the CDR3 is TGTGCCAGCAGCCTCGCCAAGGGCAGGCCCTACTCCGACAAGCAGTACTTC. The chain recombines TRBV7-6 with TRBJ2-7; D remains unclear. Trimming pared 5 bases from V and 8 bases from J, leaving 28 bases between. The length of the CDR3 is 17 residues. The germline V gene has CDR1 SGHVS and CDR2 FNYEAQ.

This clonotype was observed a few times. J is TRBJ2-7 and V is TRBV20-1; no definite D call. Trimming removed 7 bases from V and 0 bases from J, with 7 bases in between. CDR3 length: 11 residues. The V gene's germline CDR1 is DFQATT and CDR2 SNEGSKA (reference sequence). CDR3 coding DNA: TGCAGTGTTGGCTTCTCCTACGAGCAGTACTTC. Its protein product is CSVGFSYEQYF.